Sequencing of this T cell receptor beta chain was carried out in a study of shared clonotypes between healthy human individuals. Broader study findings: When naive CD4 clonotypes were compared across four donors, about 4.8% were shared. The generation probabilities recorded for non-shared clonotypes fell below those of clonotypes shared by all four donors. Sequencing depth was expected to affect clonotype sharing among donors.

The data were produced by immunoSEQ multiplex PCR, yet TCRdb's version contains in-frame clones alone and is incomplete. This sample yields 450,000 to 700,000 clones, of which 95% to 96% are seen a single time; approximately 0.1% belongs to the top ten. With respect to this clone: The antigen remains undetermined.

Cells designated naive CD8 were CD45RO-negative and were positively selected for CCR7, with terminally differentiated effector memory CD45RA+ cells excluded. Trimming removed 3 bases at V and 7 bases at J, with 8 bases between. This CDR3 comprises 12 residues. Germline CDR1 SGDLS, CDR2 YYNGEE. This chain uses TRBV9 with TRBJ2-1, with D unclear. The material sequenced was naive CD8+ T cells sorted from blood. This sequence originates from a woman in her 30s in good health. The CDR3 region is CASSADPNEQFF. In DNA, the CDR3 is TGTGCCAGCAGCGCGGACCCGAATGAGCAGTTCTTC.